This TCR beta chain was sequenced for a study of vaccination and CD4 T cells after COVID-19. In the study overall: Stimulation used overlapping spike peptides from SARS-CoV-2, HCoV-NL63, HCoV-OC43 and HCoV-229E.

The Oncomine TCR Beta short-read assay was what sequenced the DNA obtained from cultured CD4+ T cells. TCRdb independently ran MiXCR on the PCR reads; one entry per CDR3 protein. The sample includes 10,000 to 15,000 distinct CDR3 sequences, around 48% of them seen just once. This clonotype was seen more than once but under ten times. Its antigen is undetermined. A junction boundary mismatches the germline segment, possibly from a read error. This CDR3 spans 14 amino acids. Looked up from germline, CDR1 is DFQATT and CDR2 is SNEGSKA (reference sequence). Indicated treatment: roughly 11-day PBMC culture with coronavirus spike peptide pools or control peptides (ViraFEST assay). Days 3 and 7 saw half the medium swapped for fresh IL-2 medium.

The receptor was derived from a human donor who had recovered from COVID-19. The chain joins TRBV20-1 to TRBJ1-1; D possibly corresponds to TRBD1 (5 bases). Material: CD4+ T cells from blood, cultured in vitro. The CDR3 spells CSARRGAGNTEAFF. CDR3 nucleotides: TGCAGTGCTAGACGAGGGGCGGGGAACACTGAGGCTTTCTTT.